The 27 T cell receptor beta chains below were found in one sample sequenced in a study of blood T cell repertoires in COVID-19. Generated by immunoSEQ multiplex PCR, the TCRdb table keeps only in-frame clones and is missing some. The table shows 100,000 to 150,000 clones, with about 90% occurring only once. Input material: peripheral blood. These receptors were obtained from a woman aged 60 to 75 with acute or convalescent COVID-19.

V usage is TRBV28 and J usage is TRBJ2-1; tentatively, D is TRBD2 (6 bases). The germline gives CDR1 MDHEN, CDR2 SYDVKM. The CDR3 has 14 amino acids. V was pared by 8 bases and J by 7 bases, with 18 bases between. CDR3 protein: CASYKRAEGNEQFF. The CDR3 DNA is TGTGCCAGCTATAAAAGAGCGGAGGGGAATGAGCAGTTCTTC.

The rearrangement joins TRBV6-5 to TRBJ2-1; maybe TRBD2 (5 bases). The V end lost 7 bases, the J end lost 0 bases, and 10 bases lay between the germline ends. The CDR3 sequence is 14 residues long. Germline assignment: CDR1 MNHEY and CDR2 SVGAGI. The CDR3 region is CASTGGSSYNEQFF. CDR3 coding DNA: TGTGCCAGCACCGGAGGAAGCTCCTACAATGAGCAGTTCTTC.

The CDR3: CASSIDPEYNEQFF. The CDR3 coding sequence is TGTGCCAGTAGTATAGACCCCGAGTACAATGAGCAGTTCTTC. The chain couples TRBV19 to TRBJ2-1; unclear D gene. CDR1 is LNHDA, CDR2 SQIVND, per germline (reference sequence). The V end was cut by 0 bases, the J end by 4 bases, with 7 bases between. The CDR3 covers 14 residues.

This chain links TRBV25-1 with TRBJ2-1; 7 bases are shared with TRBD2. This CDR3 has 17 amino acids. In germline, CDR1 is MGHDK, CDR2 SYGVNS. Unmatched junction bases numbered 19, after V lost 7 bases and J lost 7 bases. The CDR3: CASTTAPGAGEDNEQFF. The CDR3, as DNA: TGTGCCAGCACCACCGCCCCGGGCGCGGGAGAAGATAATGAGCAGTTCTTC.

This chain uses TRBV4-1 with TRBJ1-2; D not certain. The CDR3 extends over 14 amino acids. Trimming left V 1 base short and J 8 bases short, with 14 bases between. The germline V gene has CDR1 MGHRA and CDR2 YSYEKL. CDR3 DNA sequence: TGCGCCAGCAGCCAAGCCGGAGAGCCTCCGGGCTACACCTTC. It specifies CASSQAGEPPGYTF.

The rearrangement joins TRBV3-1 (or the pseudogene TRBV3-2) to TRBJ2-1; 11 positions match TRBD2. Germline CDR1 LGHDT, CDR2 YNNKEL (reference sequence). J lost 4 bases, V lost 5 bases, and 7 bases had no gene match. This CDR3 has 16 residues. CDR3: CASSFRGLAEYNEQFF. CDR3 DNA: TGTGCCAGCAGCTTTCGGGGACTAGCGGAGTACAATGAGCAGTTCTTC.

This sequence joins TRBV19 and TRBJ1-2, with D possibly being TRBD1 (6 bases). V lost 3 bases to trimming and J lost 3 bases, with 14 bases between them. Germline V gene lookup returns CDR1 LNHDA and CDR2 SQIVND (reference sequence). The CDR3 has 15 amino acids. The CDR3 coding sequence is TGTGCCAGTAGTATGCAAGGGGACAAAGACTATGGCTACACCTTC. Encoded protein: CASSMQGDKDYGYTF. Based on the CDR3 plus reference TRBV19 and TRBJ1-2, the full variable domain is DGGITQSPKYLFRKEGQNVTLSCEQNLNHDAMYWYRQDPGQGLRLIYYSQIVNDFQKGDIAEGYSVSREKKESFPLTVTSAQKNPTAFYLCASSMQGDKDYGYTFGSGTRLTVV.

The gene calls are TRBV14 and TRBJ1-1; 7 bases line up with TRBD1. V lost 4 bases and J lost 3; bases outside the gene matches: 8. CDR3 length equals 15 residues. Per germline, CDR1 SGHDN and CDR2 FVKESK. The CDR3 bases are TGTGCCAGCAGCCTCCCGGGACAGAATTACACTGAAGCTTTCTTT. Protein: CASSLPGQNYTEAFF.

V and J are TRBV5-1 and TRBJ1-6; D gene uncertain. This CDR3 spans 15 amino acids. Trimming left V 0 bases short and J 4 bases short, with 8 bases between. CDR1 is SGHRS and CDR2 is YFSETQ in the germline V gene. CDR3 residues: CASSLGTEYNSPLHF. The CDR3 coding sequence is TGCGCCAGCAGCTTGGGAACAGAGTATAATTCACCCCTCCACTTT.

This clone was counted once. This rearrangement joins TRBV19 to TRBJ1-2; D is unresolved. Trimming pared 0 bases from V and 4 bases from J, leaving 15 bases between. Germline assignment: CDR1 LNHDA and CDR2 SQIVND (reference sequence). The length of the CDR3 is 16 residues. Written as DNA, the CDR3 is TGTGCCAGTAGTATAGAAAAGGAGCGAAACTTCTATGGCTACACCTTC. Encoded protein: CASSIEKERNFYGYTF.

CDR3 nucleotide sequence: TGTGCCAGCAGTCACAGGGTCTCGGGGGAGCAGTTCTTC. Its translation is CASSHRVSGEQFF. This chain links TRBV6-6 with TRBJ2-1, with a weak D call TRBD1 (6 bases). CDR1 and CDR2 (germline): MNHNY, SVGAGI (reference sequence). The CDR3 consists of 13 residues. Between the trimmed V and J ends, which lost 5 bases and 10 bases, there was a span of 15 bases.

The chain recombines TRBV7-7 with TRBJ2-1; 10 nucleotides match TRBD2. Germline CDR1 and CDR2: SSHAT and FNYEAQ (reference sequence). This CDR3 spans 15 amino acids. The CDR3 DNA is TGTGCTTCAGGGGAGCGGGAGGGCCCTTACAATGAGCAGTTCTTC. Translation gives CASGEREGPYNEQFF.

The V call is TRBV11-3, the J call TRBJ1-1; unclear D gene. Trimming stripped 5 bases from V and 2 bases from J, with 9 bases between. This CDR3 contains 13 residues. Per the germline V gene, CDR1 is SGHNT and CDR2 is YENEEA. CDR3 nucleotides: TGTGCCAGCAGCGTGCTACGTAACACTGAAGCTTTCTTT. Translating gives CASSVLRNTEAFF.

The chain links TRBV19 to TRBJ2-2; 8 nucleotides agree with TRBD1. This CDR3 has 18 residues. V dropped 3 bases and J dropped 5; count of bases not matched to a gene: 14. Germline V gene sequence: CDR1 LNHDA, CDR2 SQIVND (reference sequence). CDR3: CASSIFGWRTGLTGELFF. CDR3 bases: TGTGCCAGTAGTATTTTCGGTTGGAGGACAGGGCTAACCGGGGAGCTGTTTTTT.

This sequence joins TRBV11-3 and TRBJ2-1, with 9 bases aligning to TRBD2. The CDR3 covers 18 residues. From germline, CDR1 is SGHNT and CDR2 YENEEA. Unmatched junction bases numbered 23, after V lost 7 bases and J lost 10 bases. CDR3 protein: CASIANGASGTTVGEQFF. The DNA of the CDR3 is TGTGCCAGCATCGCTAACGGGGCTAGCGGGACCACGGTGGGAGAGCAGTTCTTC.

The rearrangement uses TRBV28 and TRBJ2-1; tentatively, D is TRBD1 (6 bases). The V end was cut by 5 bases, the J end by 7 bases, with 15 bases between. This CDR3 is 14 amino acids long. Germline assignment: CDR1 MDHEN and CDR2 SYDVKM. Here the CDR3 reads CASSEATGGNEQFF. The CDR3 nucleotides are TGTGCCAGCAGTGAAGCGACAGGTGGGAATGAGCAGTTCTTC.

The chain recombines TRBV4-2 with TRBJ1-2, with 12 bases aligning to TRBD1. CDR3 length equals 15 residues. The germline V gene has CDR1 LGHNA and CDR2 YNFKEQ. The junction had 3 bases not matched to a gene; V was cut back by 3 bases and J by 4 bases. CDR3 residues: CASSQGQGAGYGYTF. The CDR3 nucleotides are TGTGCCAGCAGCCAGGGACAGGGGGCAGGCTATGGCTACACCTTC.

This chain joins TRBV5-4 and TRBJ2-3; 7 nucleotides agree with TRBD2. Germline CDR1 reads SGHNT; CDR2 reads YYREEE (reference sequence). V trimming: 4 bases; J trimming: 4 bases; junction bases outside the gene matches: 12. This CDR3 has 16 residues. CDR3 bases: TGTGCCAGCAGCCTGTCCCGAGGCCTAGCGGCAGATACGCAGTATTTT. Its protein is CASSLSRGLAADTQYF.

This chain links TRBV6-1 with TRBJ1-5, with D perhaps matching TRBD1 (6 bases). Germline values: CDR1 MNHNS, CDR2 SASEGT. The germline V and J ends were trimmed by 0 bases and 2 bases, with 8 bases remaining between them. This CDR3 has 15 amino acids. CDR3 sequence: CASSEAGAGNQPQHF. The CDR3, as DNA: TGTGCCAGCAGTGAAGCGGGGGCGGGCAATCAGCCCCAGCATTTT.

The rearrangement joins TRBV3-1 (or the pseudogene TRBV3-2) to TRBJ2-1; 12 positions match TRBD2. V lost 4 bases and J lost 9; bases outside the gene matches: 7. The CDR3 contains 15 residues. Germline loops: CDR1 LGHDT, CDR2 YNNKEL (reference sequence). The CDR3 reads CASSLRTSGKGEQFF. The DNA of the CDR3 is TGTGCCAGCAGCCTGAGGACTAGCGGGAAAGGTGAGCAGTTCTTC.

The chain couples TRBV24-1 to TRBJ2-6, with unresolved D. Between the trimmed V and J ends, which lost 3 bases and 4 bases, there was a span of 12 bases. Germline CDR1 reads KGHDR; CDR2 reads SFDVKD. There are 16 residues in the CDR3. This chain's CDR3 is CATSDRGFPGANVLTF. In nucleotides, the CDR3 is TGTGCCACCAGTGATCGAGGATTCCCCGGGGCCAACGTCCTGACTTTC.

The chain joins TRBV7-8 to TRBJ1-1, with a weak D call TRBD1 (6 bases). The germline V gene encodes CDR1 SGHVS and CDR2 FQNEAQ. The V and J ends lost 0 bases and 1 base respectively, with 12 bases between them. The CDR3 contains 16 residues. This CDR3 reads CASSLAAWGQNTEAFF. DNA for the CDR3: TGTGCCAGCAGCTTAGCAGCCTGGGGGCAGAACACTGAAGCTTTCTTT. Combining the CDR3 with reference TRBV7-8 and TRBJ1-1 gives the whole variable domain GAGVSQSPRYKVAKRGQDVALRCDPISGHVSLFWYQQALGQGPEFLTYFQNEAQLDKSGLPSDRFFAERPEGSVSTLKIQRTQQEDSAVYLCASSLAAWGQNTEAFFGQGTRLTVV.

This chain joins TRBV11-2 and TRBJ1-1, with D possibly TRBD1 on 6 matching bases. The CDR3 has 13 amino acids. The V gene's germline CDR1 is SGHAT and CDR2 FQNNGV. V gave up 2 bases and J gave up 4 bases, with 8 bases separating them. In DNA form, the CDR3 reads TGTGCCAGCAGCTTACAGGGGCCCACTGAAGCTTTCTTT. This codes for CASSLQGPTEAFF.

The rearrangement links TRBV27 to TRBJ2-1, with 8 nucleotides matching TRBD2. Germline lookup yields CDR1 MNHEY and CDR2 SMNVEV (reference sequence). This CDR3 comprises 16 residues. V lost 5 bases, J lost 1 base, and 7 bases stayed unmatched. The chain's CDR3 is CASSPAAGESYNEQFF. Here the CDR3 DNA reads TGTGCCAGCAGTCCTGCAGCGGGAGAATCCTACAATGAGCAGTTCTTC.

The rearrangement uses TRBV18 and TRBJ1-2; D remains ambiguous. The V and J ends lost 3 bases and 8 bases respectively, with 13 bases between them. CDR1 and CDR2 from the germline V gene are KGHSH and LQKENI. CDR3 size: 13 residues. CDR3 residues: CASSPTAGRGYTF. The CDR3 nucleotides are TGTGCCAGCTCACCCACGGCCGGGAGAGGCTACACCTTC. The variable domain in full, completed from reference TRBV18 and TRBJ1-2, reads NAGVMQNPRHLVRRRGQEARLRCSPMKGHSHVYWYRQLPEEGLKFMVYLQKENIIDESGMPKERFSAEFPKEGPSILRIQQVVRGDSAAYFCASSPTAGRGYTFGSGTRLTVV.

The rearrangement links TRBV23-1 to TRBJ1-1; D possibly corresponds to TRBD1 (5 bases). TRBV23-1 is sorted into the ORF group, with uncertain function. The germline V and J ends were trimmed by 8 bases and 6 bases, with 22 bases remaining between them. The CDR3 contains 15 residues. The CDR3 spells CASGRATPGESEAFF. CDR3 in DNA: TGCGCCAGCGGCAGGGCAACTCCGGGAGAATCTGAAGCTTTCTTT.

This sequence joins TRBV7-3 and TRBJ2-3; D gene ambiguous. Germline CDR1 is SGHTA and CDR2 is FQGTGA. The CDR3 is 15 amino acids. The germline V and J ends were trimmed by 5 bases and 4 bases, with 16 bases remaining between them. The CDR3 region is CASSQPTGTPDTQYF. The CDR3 DNA reads TGTGCCAGCAGCCAACCGACGGGTACGCCAGATACGCAGTATTTT.